Here is one TCR beta chain with its context. A mixed TRB-A/B primer pool amplified rearranged TRB by multiplex touch-down PCR. TCRdb passed the multiplex PCR reads through MiXCR, listing each CDR3 protein once. The sample has several thousand distinct CDR3 sequences, just under 40% seen once. TCR beta rearrangements were amplified from peripheral blood genomic DNA. J was trimmed by 6 bases and V by 0 bases; bases with no gene match: 10. There are 16 residues in the CDR3. Germline CDR1 is LNHNV and CDR2 is YYDKDF (reference sequence). The source of the sample is a study of T cell repertoires in aging, cancer and after chemotherapy.

The sample taken for sequencing was blood. The clonotype originates from a human donor in good health. J is TRBJ2-7 and V is TRBV15, with TRBD2 matching over 8 bases. The CDR3 DNA reads TGTGCCACCAGCAGAGATCAGCGGGGGTCTGCATCCGAGCAGTACTTC. Encoded protein: CATSRDQRGSASEQYF.